This TCR beta chain was obtained from a study of blood T cell repertoires in COVID-19. At the level of the study: From T cells, B-cell-depleted T cells, or PBMCs came the material, which was cDNA or gDNA.

The table came from immunoSEQ multiplex PCR; TCRdb's copy has only in-frame clones and leaves some out. Of about 110,000 clones in the sample, more than 75% were seen once. Trimming cost V 1 base and J 5 bases, with 4 bases left between them. The CDR3 is 12 residues long. V gene TRBV5-3 combines with J gene TRBJ2-1; no definite D call. TRBV5-3 is an ORF; its function is uncertain. Sequences were obtained from peripheral blood. The TCR was taken from a man in his sixties or seventies with acute or convalescent COVID-19. The CDR3 protein is CARSLPDNEQFF. The CDR3 nucleotides read TGTGCCAGAAGCTTGCCAGACAATGAGCAGTTCTTC.